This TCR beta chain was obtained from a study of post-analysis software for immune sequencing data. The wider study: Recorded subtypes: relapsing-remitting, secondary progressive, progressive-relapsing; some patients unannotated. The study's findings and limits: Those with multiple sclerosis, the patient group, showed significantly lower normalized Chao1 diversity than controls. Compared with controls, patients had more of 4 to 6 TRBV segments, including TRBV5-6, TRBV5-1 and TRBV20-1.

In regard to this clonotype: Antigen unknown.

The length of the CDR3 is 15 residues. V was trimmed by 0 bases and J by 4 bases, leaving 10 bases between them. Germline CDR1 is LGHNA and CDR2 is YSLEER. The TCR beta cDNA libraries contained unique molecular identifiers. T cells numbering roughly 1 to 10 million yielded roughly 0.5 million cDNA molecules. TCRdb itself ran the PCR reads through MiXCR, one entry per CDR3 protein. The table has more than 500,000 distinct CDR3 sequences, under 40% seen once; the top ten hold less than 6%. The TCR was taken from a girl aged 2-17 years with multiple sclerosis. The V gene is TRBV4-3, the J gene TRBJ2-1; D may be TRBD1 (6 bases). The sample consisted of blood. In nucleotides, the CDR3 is TGCGCCAGCAGCCAAGACTACAGGGAGTACAATGAGCAGTTCTTC. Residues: CASSQDYREYNEQFF.